A selection of T cell receptor beta chains follows, all from one sample in a study of cytotoxic CD8 clonotypes in ibrutinib-treated CLL. TCRdb's copy holds only in-frame clones and misses some; the assay was immunoSEQ multiplex PCR. The sample yields under 300,000 clones, 65% to 85% seen once. The material sequenced was PBMCs, taken at disease progression, from a patient treated with ibrutinib. The source is a human donor with chronic lymphocytic leukemia. Both conserved end residues are part of each CDR3. The D gene is left open where the match is weak. Clone size is shown for a subset of rows, as once, few, many or a class of expanded clone.

v_gene	d_gene	j_gene	abundance	CDR3aa	CDR3nt
TRBV7-8	-	TRBJ2-1	once	CASSPLDGEQFF	TGTGCCAGCAGCCCCCTGGATGGAGAGCAGTTCTTC
TRBV9	TRBD1	TRBJ2-3	-	CASSVGGTGPLDTQYF	TGTGCCAGCAGCGTAGGGGGGACAGGCCCTTTAGATACGCAGTATTTT
TRBV28	-	TRBJ2-3	-	CASVNTNTDTQYF	TGTGCCAGCGTGAACACGAACACAGATACGCAGTATTTT
TRBV4-1	-	TRBJ2-7	-	CASSPQPGRSYEQYF	TGCGCCAGCAGTCCTCAACCGGGACGGTCCTACGAGCAGTACTTC
TRBV7-2	-	TRBJ2-7	-	CASSLGAGKQFSYEQYF	TGTGCCAGCAGCTTAGGGGCAGGGAAACAGTTCTCCTACGAGCAGTACTTC
TRBV27	-	TRBJ2-1	-	CASSLLGGTFGEQFF	TGTGCCAGCAGTTTACTAGGGGGTACTTTCGGCGAGCAGTTCTTC
TRBV19	-	TRBJ1-5	-	CASKRRGYGNQPQHF	TGTGCCAGTAAAAGGAGAGGGTATGGCAATCAGCCCCAGCATTTT
TRBV5-1	TRBD2	TRBJ2-1	-	CASSHQRLAGPRDNEQFF	TGCGCCAGCAGCCATCAACGACTAGCGGGACCTAGGGACAATGAGCAGTTCTTC
TRBV5-6	TRBD1	TRBJ1-2	few	CASSRQPDRGLSGYTF	TGTGCCAGCAGCCGCCAACCCGACAGGGGATTAAGTGGCTACACCTTC
TRBV6-5	-	TRBJ1-2	few	CASRQLNYGYTF	TGTGCCAGCAGACAGCTTAACTATGGCTACACCTTC
TRBV4-2	TRBD2	TRBJ2-1	-	CASSQLSGGAWDEQFF	TGTGCCAGCAGCCAACTTAGCGGGGGGGCCTGGGATGAGCAGTTCTTC
TRBV4-1	TRBD1	TRBJ2-6	-	CASSQTGGSLTPGANVLTF	TGCGCCAGCAGCCAGACAGGGGGCTCCCTGACACCTGGGGCCAACGTCCTGACTTTC
TRBV4-1	TRBD2	TRBJ2-1	-	CASSLRTSGRAYNEQFF	TGCGCCAGCAGCCTCCGGACTAGCGGGAGGGCCTACAATGAGCAGTTCTTC
TRBV20-1	-	TRBJ2-5	few	CSANMETQYF	TGCAGTGCAAACATGGAGACCCAGTACTTC
TRBV5-1	-	TRBJ1-2	-	CASSLGSGRGYTF	TGCGCCAGCAGCTTGGGTTCAGGGAGAGGCTACACCTTC
TRBV4-2	-	TRBJ2-1	-	CASSQGNNEQFF	TGTGCCAGCAGCCAAGGCAACAATGAGCAGTTCTTC
TRBV7-8	-	TRBJ2-3	-	CASSSYAGWGTDTQYF	TGTGCCAGCAGCAGCTATGCGGGGTGGGGCACAGATACGCAGTATTTT
TRBV29-1	-	TRBJ1-1	-	CSVELGTEAFF	TGCAGCGTTGAACTAGGGACTGAAGCTTTCTTT
TRBV7-3	-	TRBJ2-5	-	CASSKGAEETQYF	TGTGCCAGCAGCAAAGGAGCAGAAGAGACCCAGTACTTC
TRBV6-1	-	TRBJ1-2	-	CASSEAARGYGYTF	TGTGCCAGCAGTGAAGCTGCACGGGGCTATGGCTACACCTTC
TRBV21-1	-	TRBJ1-1	-	CASSAGEGLNTEAFF	TGTGCCAGCAGCGCCGGGGAGGGCCTGAACACTGAAGCTTTCTTT
TRBV4-1	-	TRBJ2-7	-	CASSQVWTTSYEQYF	TGCGCCAGCAGCCAAGTTTGGACCACCTCCTACGAGCAGTACTTC
TRBV7-6	-	TRBJ1-3	-	CASSLGDFGNTIYF	TGTGCCAGCAGCTTAGGAGATTTTGGAAACACCATATATTTT
TRBV15	-	TRBJ1-1	-	CATSSHGPGMNTEAFF	TGTGCCACCAGCAGCCATGGACCGGGGATGAACACTGAAGCTTTCTTT
TRBV5-6	-	TRBJ1-5	once	CASSRWTSDQPQHF	TGTGCCAGCAGCCGGTGGACAAGTGATCAGCCCCAGCATTTT